This TCR beta chain stems from a study of cytomegalovirus exposure and HLA in healthy donors. The wider study: Early released data had tens of millions of unique TCRs, all coming from HLA-typed donors.

Germline V gene lookup returns CDR1 LNHDA and CDR2 SQIVND (reference sequence). This CDR3 region has 12 residues. Whole-study findings and limits: CMV serostatus was the sole immune exposure data available. Later on, an analysis showed TCR association rates differing by HLA locus, with DRB1 the most and HLA-C the fewest.

With regard to this clone: Its antigen is unknown.

Use of 60 Vbeta and 13 Jbeta primers characterized the PCR. Some clones are missing from TCRdb's copy, which holds only in-frame ones; the method was immunoSEQ multiplex PCR. Altogether 170,000 or so clones are present, more than 60% being singletons, with the ten largest covering approximately 3.7%. These donors counted as nominally healthy when sampled, but unrecorded immune exposures were likely. This TCR came from an older woman in good health and CMV-seropositive. The chain is built from TRBV19 and TRBJ2-2, with TRBD2 identical over 7 bases. What was sequenced was PBMCs. The CDR3 here is CGLALGTGELFF. The CDR3 nucleotides read TGTGGACTAGCTCTGGGCACCGGGGAGCTGTTTTTT.